A single sample gave rise to the 8 T cell receptor beta chains below, sequenced in a study of CD8+ T cells in alopecia areata. RNA extraction and reverse transcription yielded cDNA as sequencing template. The repertoire was sequenced with immunoSEQ multiplex PCR; TCRdb's copy has only in-frame clones and lacks some. The data contain some 51,000 clones, around 97% of them singletons. The sequencing here drew on CD8+ T cells sorted from blood, taken at week 0. All receptors derive from a human donor with alopecia areata.

The chain uses TRBV6-6 and TRBJ1-2, with TRBD1 matching over 7 bases. Germline CDR1 MNHNY, CDR2 SVGAGI (reference sequence). V dropped 2 bases and J dropped 6; count of bases not matched to a gene: 3. This CDR3 has 13 amino acids. The DNA for the CDR3 is TGTGCCAGCAGTTACGAAGGGGGCAATGGCTACACCTTC. It codes for CASSYEGGNGYTF.

The rearrangement uses TRBV4-3 and TRBJ2-7; D may correspond to TRBD1 or TRBD2 (6 bases each). Germline values: CDR1 LGHNA, CDR2 YSLEER. The ends were cut back, 1 base at V and 2 bases at J, with 9 bases in the middle. The CDR3 totals 14 residues. The CDR3 nucleotides are TGCGCCAGCAGCCAAGTGGAGGGGGCCTACGAGCAGTACTTC. It specifies CASSQVEGAYEQYF.

V usage is TRBV10-3 and J usage is TRBJ1-2; 7 nucleotides line up with TRBD1. This CDR3 is built from 16 residues. Per germline, CDR1 ENHRY and CDR2 SYGVKD. With V trimmed by 4 bases and J by 3 bases, 11 bases remained unmatched. CDR3 amino acids: CAISGRRGREDYGYTF. CDR3 nucleotides: TGTGCCATCAGTGGTCGAAGGGGGCGCGAGGACTATGGCTACACCTTC.

V and J are TRBV13 and TRBJ2-7; the D is unclear. The CDR3 is made up of 11 amino acids. The germline V gene has CDR1 PRHDT and CDR2 FYEKMQ (reference sequence). Trimming left V 5 bases short and J 3 bases short, with 5 bases between. The CDR3 reads CASSAHYEQYF. In nucleotides, the CDR3 is TGTGCCAGCAGCGCCCACTACGAGCAGTACTTC.

The V gene is TRBV9, the J gene TRBJ2-1; no firm D call. The germline V and J ends were trimmed by 4 bases and 9 bases, with 8 bases remaining between them. The CDR3 sequence is 11 residues long. The germline V gene encodes CDR1 SGDLS and CDR2 YYNGEE. CDR3: CASSTLPEQFF. As DNA, the CDR3 is TGTGCCAGCAGCACCCTACCTGAGCAGTTCTTC. The variable domain in full, with the rest retrieved from reference TRBV9 and TRBJ2-1, is DSGVTQTPKHLITATGQRVTLRCSPRSGDLSVYWYQQSLDQGLQFLIQYYNGEERAKGNILERFSAQQFPDLHSELNLSSLELGDSALYFCASSTLPEQFFGPGTRLTVL.

The chain has TRBV10-3 and TRBJ2-1; D might be TRBD1 (6 bases). V lost 3 bases and J 9 bases, leaving 21 bases between the germline ends. CDR1 and CDR2 from the germline V gene are ENHRY and SYGVKD. CDR3 length: 16 amino acids. The CDR3 sequence: CAISDAQDPLGGEQFF. DNA for the CDR3: TGTGCCATCAGTGATGCCCAGGACCCCCTAGGGGGTGAGCAGTTCTTC.

The V gene is TRBV19, the J gene TRBJ2-5, with unresolved D. Per the germline V gene, CDR1 is LNHDA and CDR2 is SQIVND (reference sequence). With 5 bases removed from V and 5 bases from J, the gap between germline ends came to 9 bases. The CDR3 spans 12 residues. The CDR3 reads CASSHSSETQYF. The CDR3 coding sequence is TGTGCCAGTAGTCATTCCTCGGAGACCCAGTACTTC.

The chain combines TRBV5-4 with TRBJ2-1, with 10 bases lining up with TRBD2. With V trimmed by 4 bases and J by 5 bases, 6 bases remained unmatched. Germline V gene lookup returns CDR1 SGHNT and CDR2 YYREEE (reference sequence). This CDR3 spans 15 amino acids. The DNA for the CDR3 is TGTGCCAGCAGCCAAGGACTAGCGGACCACAATGAGCAGTTCTTC. This codes for CASSQGLADHNEQFF.